Listed below are T cell receptor beta chains from one sample, sequenced in a study of control samples from healthy donors and cancer patients. This table comes from immunoSEQ multiplex PCR, and its TCRdb copy is limited to in-frame clones, with some not included. The table shows about 230,000 clones, with 82% occurring only once. The sample comprised PBMCs. These receptors were taken from a woman aged 60-70 years with lung cancer. The CDR3 runs from the conserved cysteine through the conserved F or W. The D gene is left open where the match is weak. Size is stated for part of the rows, as once, few or many counts, or as a class when the clone is expanded.

TRBV7-2,NA,NA,TRBJ1-5,TGTGCCAGCAGCTCGGGACGACGGGCTCAGCCCCAGCATTTT,CASSSGRRAQPQHF
TRBV24-1,NA,NA,TRBJ2-2,TGTGCCACCCTAAGTTACACCGGGGAGCTGTTTTTT,CATLSYTGELFF
TRBV5-6,NA,NA,TRBJ1-4,TGTGCCAGCAGCTCCCGACGGGTTCTTGATGAAAAACTGTTTTTT,CASSSRRVLDEKLFF
TRBV5-1,NA,NA,TRBJ1-6,TGCGCCAGCAGCTTACAGGGCGATAATTCACCCCTCCACTTT,CASSLQGDNSPLHF
TRBV5-1,NA,NA,TRBJ2-3,TGCGCCAGCAGCCCAGGACAGCCGACGCGATATTCGGGTACGCAGTATTTT,CASSPGQPTRYSGTQYF
TRBV20-1,NA,NA,TRBJ2-3,TGCAGTGCTAGAAATTATACGCAGTATTTT,CSARNYTQYF
TRBV5-3,TRBD1,NA,TRBJ1-2,TGTGCCAGAAGCTCCAGGGGGCATCATGGCTACACCTTC,CARSSRGHHGYTF
TRBV2,NA,NA,TRBJ1-5,TGTGCCAGCAGTGTGGGGGGTTACAATCAGCCCCAGCATTTT,CASSVGGYNQPQHF
TRBV5-5,NA,once,TRBJ1-4,TGTGCCAGCAGCTTGGGTCCGCGTGCAACTAATGAAAAACTGTTTTTT,CASSLGPRATNEKLFF
TRBV2,NA,once,TRBJ1-5,TGTGCCAGCAGTCTACAGGCCCCTGTTGATCCCCAGCATTTT,CASSLQAPVDPQHF
TRBV28,TRBD1,NA,TRBJ1-2,TGTGCCAGCAGTATACCGGGACAGCCGAACTATGGCTACACCTTC,CASSIPGQPNYGYTF
TRBV6-5,NA,NA,TRBJ2-5,TGTGCCAGTAAGAGGGGTTTCGGAGAGACCCAGTACTTC,CASKRGFGETQYF
TRBV9,TRBD1,NA,TRBJ2-1,TGTGCCAGCAGCGTAGTCGGTAGGGGGCTTAGAAATGAGCAGTTCTTC,CASSVVGRGLRNEQFF
TRBV3-1/TRBV3-2,NA,NA,TRBJ2-1,TGTGCCAGCAGCCAAGTGGGGTCGCAGTTCTTC,CASSQVGSQFF
TRBV28,NA,NA,TRBJ1-5,TGTGCCAGCACCGGAGTGGGGAGCAATCAGCCCCAGCATTTT,CASTGVGSNQPQHF
TRBV5-1,TRBD2,NA,TRBJ2-5,TGCGCCAGCAGCCCGGGACTAGCGGGCGAGGCCCAGTACTTC,CASSPGLAGEAQYF
TRBV13,TRBD2,NA,TRBJ2-7,TGTGCCAGCAGCTTAGTTTCGGCGGGAGATAGCGAGCAGTACTTC,CASSLVSAGDSEQYF
TRBV29-1,NA,once,TRBJ1-4,TGCAGCGTCCCGTCGGCCACGGGTTCTGAAAAACTGTTTTTT,CSVPSATGSEKLFF
TRBV30,TRBD1,NA,TRBJ1-5,TGTGCCTGGAGTGGACAGGGGTTTCACAATCAGCCCCAGCATTTT,CAWSGQGFHNQPQHF
TRBV18,TRBD1,NA,TRBJ1-5,TGTGCCAGCTCAGCACAGGGGGCAGGTGGCAATCAGCCCCAGCATTTT,CASSAQGAGGNQPQHF
TRBV6-6,NA,NA,TRBJ2-7,TGTGCCACCAAAGTCGGGCAGGGGACCTACGAGCAGTACTTC,CATKVGQGTYEQYF
TRBV7-2,NA,NA,TRBJ1-4,TGTGCCAGCAGATTATCACAGGAACCCGTGAAAGAACTGTTTTTT,CASRLSQEPVKELFF
TRBV2,TRBD2,NA,TRBJ2-3,TGTGCCACGGGGGGTGTAGGCACAGATACGCAGTATTTT,CATGGVGTDTQYF
TRBV6-6,NA,few,TRBJ2-7,TGTGCCAGCAGTTACTCACAGGAACCAGGAAAGCAGTACTTC,CASSYSQEPGKQYF
TRBV6-1,NA,NA,TRBJ1-4,TGTGCCAGCAGTGAACGTTCGCCCCTTAATGAAAAACTGTTTTTT,CASSERSPLNEKLFF
TRBV27,TRBD1,once,TRBJ1-5,TGTGCCAGCAGTCGAGGCGCGTCTCCAGGGGGCCACTATAGCAATCAGCCCCAGCATTTT,CASSRGASPGGHYSNQPQHF
TRBV10-3,NA,NA,TRBJ2-7,TGTGCCATCAGTTTAACGACAGGCCACGAGCAGTACTTC,CAISLTTGHEQYF
TRBV9,NA,NA,TRBJ2-5,TGTGCCAGCAGCGTAGGATTCTCCTCTAGCGTCCAAGAGACCCAGTACTTC,CASSVGFSSSVQETQYF